This T cell receptor beta chain was sequenced for a study of cytomegalovirus exposure and HLA in healthy donors. The CDR3 extends over 12 amino acids. V lost 2 bases and J lost 6, with 8 bases in between. Germline V gene lookup returns CDR1 SQVTM and CDR2 ANQGSEA. This clone appeared a few times. Antigen specificity is unknown. PCR employed 60 Vbeta and 13 Jbeta primers. Profiling relied on immunoSEQ multiplex PCR, and the TCRdb table lists in-frame clones only, not all of them. The sample has around 100,000 clones, roughly 70% seen once. Whole-study findings and limits: Confirmation was obtained in vitro that three CMV-associated chains are specific for CMV antigens. The study recorded 160 or so TCR beta chains that were cytomegalovirus-associated.

This receptor was identified in a man aged 35-49 years in good health and CMV-seropositive. The chain is built from TRBV29-1 and TRBJ2-1; TRBD1 is a possible D gene (6 bases). The sequenced sample consisted of PBMCs. This CDR3 reads CSVELGGNEQFF. The CDR3 nucleotides read TGCAGCGTTGAACTAGGGGGCAATGAGCAGTTCTTC.